The next 6 T cell receptor beta chains were all read from a single sample in a study of tumor and adjacent non-tumor tissue in lung cancer. This sample's RNA came from whole unsorted tissue. TCRbeta libraries were built with three rounds of nested PCR, modified from ARM-PCR. TCRdb recomputed calls from the multiplex PCR reads with MiXCR, one row per CDR3 protein. The sample contains under 150,000 distinct CDR3 sequences, roughly 66% of which appear only once. The source material was lung tumor tissue. The receptors were gathered from a man aged 60 to 69 with small cell lung cancer.

This rearrangement joins TRBV6-1 to TRBJ1-1, with 12 positions matching TRBD1. Germline lookup yields CDR1 MNHNS and CDR2 SASEGT. The CDR3 covers 13 residues. V was clipped by 6 bases and J by 7 bases; unmatched bases: 3. CDR3 in DNA: TGTGCCAGCAGGGGGACAGGGGGCTGTGAAGCTTTCTTT. It encodes CASRGTGGCEAFF.

CDR3 nucleotide sequence: TGCGCCAGCAGTGGCCACAGCCAAGAGACCCAGTACTTC. This translates into CASSGHSQETQYF. The chain is built from TRBV10-1 and TRBJ2-5; D gene unclear. Germline V gene data show CDR1 as WNHNN and CDR2 as SYGVQD (reference sequence). The CDR3 spans 13 residues. V was pared by 4 bases and J by 1 base, with 7 bases between.

A few counts support this clonotype. The rearrangement uses TRBV12-3 or TRBV12-4 and TRBJ1-5; TRBD1 is a possible D gene (5 bases). The ends were cut back, 5 bases at V and 1 base at J, with 9 bases in the middle. This CDR3 has 14 residues. Written as DNA, the CDR3 is TGTGCCAGCAGTAGGGGAGTAAGCAATCAGCCCCAGCATTTT. Protein sequence: CASSRGVSNQPQHF.

The chain links TRBV7-8 to TRBJ2-1, with 9 bases lining up with TRBD1. The V segment lost 5 bases and the J segment 3 bases; nucleotides outside the gene matches: 5. CDR1 and CDR2 (germline): SGHVS, FQNEAQ. The CDR3 extends over 15 amino acids. The CDR3 region has the DNA TGTGCCAGCAGCAAGCCGGGACAGGGCTACAATGAGCAGTTCTTC. Protein sequence: CASSKPGQGYNEQFF. The whole variable domain, filled in from reference TRBV7-8 and TRBJ2-1, reads GAGVSQSPRYKVAKRGQDVALRCDPISGHVSLFWYQQALGQGPEFLTYFQNEAQLDKSGLPSDRFFAERPEGSVSTLKIQRTQQEDSAVYLCASSKPGQGYNEQFFGPGTRLTVL.

This clonotype was seen a handful of times. The chain couples TRBV6-5 to TRBJ1-2; TRBD1 is a possible D gene (5 bases). This CDR3 has 13 residues. The V gene's germline CDR1 is MNHEY and CDR2 SVGAGI. The germline V and J ends were trimmed by 6 bases and 5 bases, with 13 bases remaining between them. CDR3 protein: CASRSQGVYGYTF. CDR3 DNA: TGTGCCAGCAGGTCTCAAGGGGTATATGGCTACACCTTC.

This clonotype was seen at least ten times. J is TRBJ2-5 and V is TRBV20-1, with D possibly matching TRBD1 (6 bases). This CDR3 region has 13 residues. Looked up from germline, CDR1 is DFQATT and CDR2 is SNEGSKA (reference sequence). Trimming removed 6 bases at V and 5 bases at J, with 16 bases between. Written as DNA, the CDR3 is TGCAGTGCAAAACAGGGTGGACGGGAGACCCAGTACTTC. As protein: CSAKQGGRETQYF.